This entry lists 24 T cell receptor beta chains sequenced from one sample in a study of identical twins. TCRdb re-called the 5' RACE reads through MiXCR, storing one row per CDR3 protein. The repertoire holds 1.5 million to 2 million distinct CDR3 sequences, about 32% seen once, with approximately 0.25% in the top ten. The specimen sequenced was cord blood. Receptors originate from a newborn girl in good health.

The table lists this clonotype with a few counts. The chain links TRBV4-1 to TRBJ1-1, with D maybe TRBD1 (6 bases). CDR1 MGHRA and CDR2 YSYEKL come from the germline V gene. This CDR3 spans 13 amino acids. Trimming removed 1 base at V and 10 bases at J, with 13 bases between. CDR3 in DNA: TGCGCCAGCAGCCAAGTAGTCACAGGGAGAGCTTTCTTT. This sequence encodes CASSQVVTGRAFF.

The sample holds a few counts of this clonotype. The rearrangement uses TRBV5-1 and TRBJ2-3, with TRBD2 matching 7 bases. Losses at the gene ends were 5 bases for V and 1 base for J; bases not matched to a gene: 4. Germline assignment: CDR1 SGHRS and CDR2 YFSETQ. The CDR3 loop spans 14 amino acids. In DNA form, the CDR3 reads TGCGCCAGCAGACTTACTAGCGGCACAGATACGCAGTATTTT. It translates to CASRLTSGTDTQYF. Drawing the rest from reference TRBV5-1 and TRBJ2-3, the complete variable domain is KAGVTQTPRYLIKTRGQQVTLSCSPISGHRSVSWYQQTPGQGLQFLFEYFSETQRNKGNFPGRFSGRQFSNSRSEMNVSTLELGDSALYLCASRLTSGTDTQYFGPGTRLTVL.

The chain combines TRBV12-3 or TRBV12-4 with TRBJ2-3; D may be TRBD2 (6 bases). The CDR3 totals 14 residues. Trimming left V 4 bases short and J 6 bases short, with 14 bases between. This CDR3 reads CASSSRGPRDTQYF. CDR3 nucleotides: TGTGCCAGCAGTTCGCGGGGTCCCAGGGATACGCAGTATTTT.

The chain has TRBV24-1 and TRBJ1-1, with D unclear. The CDR3 consists of 16 residues. In germline, CDR1 is KGHDR, CDR2 SFDVKD. V was clipped by 1 base and J by 2 bases, with 13 bases between them. CDR3 coding DNA: TGTGCCACCAGTGATTTTCCCGAAGACCGAAACACTGAAGCTTTCTTT. Translated, it gives CATSDFPEDRNTEAFF.

This clonotype has at least ten counts. V is TRBV2 and J is TRBJ2-7; weak D call: TRBD1 (5 bases). This CDR3 is built from 13 residues. Trimming cost V 1 base and J 1 base, with 5 bases left between them. Germline CDR1 SNHLY, CDR2 FYNNEI. The CDR3 DNA follows: TGTGCCAGCAGTGAAGACAGGTCCTACGAGCAGTACTTC. Translated: CASSEDRSYEQYF.

This sequence joins TRBV2 and TRBJ2-7; possibly TRBD1 for D (6 bases). Germline CDR1 SNHLY, CDR2 FYNNEI. The CDR3 runs 13 residues. Trimming removed 2 bases at V and 7 bases at J, with 12 bases between. CDR3 sequence (DNA): TGTGCCAGCAGTGAAATAAGGGACAATGAGCAGTACTTC. It encodes CASSEIRDNEQYF. The variable domain in full, completed from reference TRBV2 and TRBJ2-7, reads EPEVTQTPSHQVTQMGQEVILRCVPISNHLYFYWYRQILGQKVEFLVSFYNNEISEKSEIFDDQFSVERPDGSNFTLKIRSTKLEDSAMYFCASSEIRDNEQYFGPGTRLTVT.

This sequence joins TRBV20-1 and TRBJ2-1; possibly TRBD1 for D (6 bases). The CDR3 covers 14 residues. CDR1 is DFQATT, CDR2 SNEGSKA, per germline (reference sequence). V lost 0 bases, J lost 5 bases, and 11 bases lay in between. For the CDR3, the DNA is TGCAGTGCTAGAGATCGGCAGGGGAACAATGAGCAGTTCTTC. This codes for CSARDRQGNNEQFF.

J is TRBJ2-1 and V is TRBV20-1; 9 bases are shared with TRBD2. CDR3 size: 18 residues. Germline V gene sequence: CDR1 DFQATT, CDR2 SNEGSKA (reference sequence). The CDR3 DNA reads TGCAGCCCCTCCGGCCCCCGGCCAGCGGGAGGTACCTACAATGAGCAGTTCTTC. This translates into CSPSGPRPAGGTYNEQFF.

The rearrangement links TRBV5-1 to TRBJ2-7; D is ambiguous. The germline V gene has CDR1 SGHRS and CDR2 YFSETQ. Trimming took 4 bases from V and 0 from J, leaving 8 bases between them. The CDR3 sequence is 13 residues long. The CDR3 sequence: CASSARPSYEQYF. As DNA, the CDR3 is TGCGCCAGCAGCGCTAGGCCCTCCTACGAGCAGTACTTC. Full variable domain (missing parts from reference TRBV5-1 and TRBJ2-7): KAGVTQTPRYLIKTRGQQVTLSCSPISGHRSVSWYQQTPGQGLQFLFEYFSETQRNKGNFPGRFSGRQFSNSRSEMNVSTLELGDSALYLCASSARPSYEQYFGPGTRLTVT.

This chain links TRBV20-1 with TRBJ1-1, with D possibly matching TRBD1 (6 bases). The germline V and J ends were trimmed by 1 base and 7 bases, with 16 bases remaining between them. The germline V gene encodes CDR1 DFQATT and CDR2 SNEGSKA (reference sequence). The CDR3 is 14 residues long. Written as DNA, the CDR3 is TGCAGTGCTAGAGTCCGCCGACAGGCCATTGAAGCTTTCTTT. It codes for CSARVRRQAIEAFF.

With respect to this clonotype: One junction end disagrees with the germline gene, perhaps due to a read error. The chain carries TRBV29-1 and TRBJ2-1; a possible D gene is TRBD1 (5 bases). CDR1 and CDR2 (germline): SQVTM, ANQGSEA. CDR3 length: 16 amino acids. The CDR3 is CSVEQVGHASYNERFF. In DNA form, the CDR3 reads TGCAGCGTTGAACAGGTAGGACACGCCAGCTACAATGAGCGGTTCTTC.

This clonotype appeared a single time. The V call is TRBV12-3 or TRBV12-4, the J call TRBJ1-2; TRBD1 matches 8 bases. The V segment lost 5 bases and the J segment 6 bases; nucleotides outside the gene matches: 11. The CDR3 sequence is 15 residues long. The CDR3 DNA reads as TGTGCCAGCAGTCGCCACAGGGGGAGGGTCAATGGCTACACCTTC. Amino acids: CASSRHRGRVNGYTF.

The chain joins TRBV7-2 to TRBJ2-1; 9 nucleotides agree with TRBD2. The J call may not be correct, given that the DNA end is closer to TRBJ2-7. Germline CDR1 SGHTA, CDR2 FQGNSA. This CDR3 has 18 residues. The CDR3 protein is CASSFQGTSRSSYNEQYF. The CDR3, as DNA: TGTGCCAGCAGCTTCCAAGGGACTAGCCGAAGCTCCTACAATGAGCAGTACTTC.

With regard to this clonotype: Just one base apart from a much larger clone, this may be a read error. V is TRBV25-1 and J is TRBJ2-7; 7 bases are shared with TRBD1. The CDR3 loop spans 14 amino acids. Germline V gene lookup returns CDR1 MGHDK and CDR2 SYGVNS. The junction had 3 bases not matched to a gene; V was cut back by 3 bases and J by 1 base. The CDR3 coding sequence is TGTGCCAGCAGTGAGCCGGGACAGTCCTACGAGCAGTACTTC. It codes for CASSEPGQSYEQYF.

This clonotype has just a few counts. This rearrangement joins TRBV20-1 to TRBJ2-1, with a weak D call TRBD2 (6 bases). The CDR3 contains 14 residues. In germline, CDR1 is DFQATT, CDR2 SNEGSKA (reference sequence). V shed 5 bases and J shed 3 bases, with 14 bases lying between them. Written as DNA, the CDR3 is TGCAGTGCTCCCAGACTAGACCACTACAATGAGCAGTTCTTC. Its protein product is CSAPRLDHYNEQFF.

The chain is built from TRBV6-2 or TRBV6-3 and TRBJ2-5, with D tentatively TRBD1 (5 bases). The closer fit of TRBJ2-1 to the DNA end suggests the J call may be wrong. CDR3 length: 14 amino acids. Germline CDR1 and CDR2: MNHEY and SVGEGT. The CDR3 DNA reads TGTGCCAGCTCCCTCAGCAGGGCCCAAGAGACCCAGTTCTTC. This gives the protein CASSLSRAQETQFF.

With respect to this clonotype: An end of the junction does not agree with germline; a read error may underlie this. The gene calls are TRBV30 and TRBJ2-4, with 12 positions matching TRBD2. The CDR3 runs to 14 residues. The germline V gene has CDR1 GTSNPN and CDR2 SVGIG (reference sequence). For the CDR3, the DNA is TGTGCCTCTCTAGCGGGGGGGCCTGGAAACATTCACTACTTC. It yields the protein CASLAGGPGNIHYF. Together with reference TRBV30 and TRBJ2-4, the CDR3 gives the full variable domain: SQTIHQWPATLVQPVGSPLSLECTVEGTSNPNLYWYRQAAGRGLQLLFYSVGIGQISSEVPQNLSASRPQDRQFILSSKKLLLSDSGFYLCASLAGGPGNIHYFGAGTRLSVL.

This clonotype was seen at least ten times. One end of the junction does not line up with germline, which may come from a read error. The J gene is TRBJ2-1, the V gene TRBV5-1; D not certain. CDR3 size: 13 residues. Germline loops: CDR1 SGHRS, CDR2 YFSETQ. CDR3 DNA: TGTGCCAGCAGTTTAGAGGTCGACAATGAGCAGTTCTTC. Its protein product is CASSLEVDNEQFF.

This clonotype was detected many times. J is TRBJ2-3 and V is TRBV12-3 or TRBV12-4, with unresolved D. The CDR3 has 13 amino acids. Trimming cost V 2 bases and J 10 bases, with 13 bases left between them. In DNA form, the CDR3 reads TGTGCCAGCAGTTTAAGGACGCGTGAAGCGCAGTATTTT. The encoded protein is CASSLRTREAQYF.

This clonotype was observed a handful of times. This sequence joins TRBV5-1 and TRBJ1-2, with D tentatively TRBD1 (5 bases). The CDR3 covers 12 residues. Trimming took off 4 bases at V and 8 bases at J, with 12 bases between the two ends. Germline CDR1 SGHRS, CDR2 YFSETQ. CDR3 DNA sequence: TGCGCCAGCAGCCGGGCTGGGGACGGCTACACCTTC. It is translated as CASSRAGDGYTF. The full variable domain, completed using reference TRBV5-1 and TRBJ1-2, is KAGVTQTPRYLIKTRGQQVTLSCSPISGHRSVSWYQQTPGQGLQFLFEYFSETQRNKGNFPGRFSGRQFSNSRSEMNVSTLELGDSALYLCASSRAGDGYTFGSGTRLTVV.

This clonotype was counted only a few times. This rearrangement joins TRBV28 to TRBJ1-4; D possibly corresponds to TRBD1 (6 bases). Germline lookup yields CDR1 MDHEN and CDR2 SYDVKM. V lost 3 bases to trimming and J lost 7 bases, with 27 bases between them. The CDR3 runs to 19 residues. The CDR3 DNA reads TGTGCCAGCAGTTTCCTCCTTGGCCCTCAGGGGAATGTGGTTGAAAAACTGTTTTTT. Translating gives CASSFLLGPQGNVVEKLFF.

This clonotype was counted between two and nine times. This rearrangement joins TRBV3-1 to TRBJ2-1; D is perhaps TRBD2 (6 bases). V was trimmed by 8 bases and J by 2 bases, leaving 16 bases between them. Germline CDR1 LGHDT, CDR2 YNNKEL (reference sequence). This CDR3 has 15 residues. This chain's CDR3 is CASRVQGGAYNEQFF. The CDR3 DNA reads as TGTGCCAGCCGGGTCCAGGGAGGTGCCTACAATGAGCAGTTCTTC.

Turning to this clonotype: The conserved final phenylalanine or tryptophan is absent from the CDR3, which likely points to a read error. V is TRBV7-9 and J is TRBJ1-2; D gene uncertain. The germline V gene has CDR1 SEHNR and CDR2 FQNEAQ (reference sequence). The V end was cut by 5 bases, the J end by 0 bases, with 10 bases between. The CDR3 sequence is 14 residues long. The CDR3 DNA reads TGTGCCAGCAGCCCGGACGTGACTAACTATGGCTACACCTAC. Its protein product is CASSPDVTNYGYTY.

This clonotype was seen more than once but under ten times. The gene calls are TRBV7-9 and TRBJ2-1; D not certain. Judging by the DNA end, TRBJ2-7 fits better; the J call may be wrong. Germline loops: CDR1 SEHNR, CDR2 FQNEAQ (reference sequence). The CDR3 sequence is 15 residues long. CDR3 coding DNA: TGTGCCAGCAGCTTAATCCTGAGCTCCTACAATGAGCAGTACTTC. It is translated as CASSLILSSYNEQYF.